The 20 T cell receptor beta chains below come from one sample, sequenced in a study of blood T cell repertoires in COVID-19. The method was immunoSEQ multiplex PCR; TCRdb's version includes in-frame clones alone and lacks a portion of them. The sample shows about 250,000 clones, 85% to 90% of them seen only once. The sequencing sample was made of PBMCs or T cells enriched from blood (not recorded which). The receptors originated from a man aged 18 to 30 who had recovered from COVID-19.

The gene calls are TRBV27 and TRBJ1-5; 9 bases fit TRBD1. With 5 bases clipped from V and 2 bases from J, the junction kept 1 base outside the gene matches. The CDR3 runs 14 residues. Germline V gives CDR1 MNHEY, CDR2 SMNVEV (reference sequence). The CDR3 loop is CASSRDRGNQPQHF. The CDR3, as DNA: TGTGCCAGCAGTCGGGACAGGGGCAATCAGCCCCAGCATTTT.

This clone was observed a single time. The chain carries TRBV7-9 and TRBJ1-6; 8 nucleotides agree with TRBD1. The V segment lost 5 bases and the J segment 5 bases; nucleotides outside the gene matches: 2. The CDR3 is 14 amino acids. Per germline, CDR1 SEHNR and CDR2 FQNEAQ (reference sequence). CDR3 DNA: TGTGCCAGCAGCCCGACAGGGGATAATTCACCCCTCCACTTT. Protein: CASSPTGDNSPLHF.

The rearrangement uses TRBV7-2 and TRBJ1-2; 7 nucleotides line up with TRBD1. Trimming took 5 bases from V and 4 from J; bases not matched to a gene: 4. This CDR3 spans 13 amino acids. The germline gives CDR1 SGHTA, CDR2 FQGNSA. The CDR3 region has the DNA TGTGCCAGCAGCGCGGGACAGAGCTATGGCTACACCTTC. Residues: CASSAGQSYGYTF.

This chain links TRBV12-5 with TRBJ2-2; D unclear. There are 16 residues in the CDR3. The V end lost 0 bases, the J end lost 2 bases, and 10 bases lay between the germline ends. Germline assignment: CDR1 LGHNT and CDR2 FRNRAP. In DNA, the CDR3 is TGTGCTAGTGGTTTGGTACTGGTTCGAAACACCGGGGAGCTGTTTTTT. Amino acids: CASGLVLVRNTGELFF.

This rearrangement joins TRBV10-1 to TRBJ1-1, with D possibly being TRBD1 (5 bases). Trimming pared 7 bases from V and 5 bases from J, leaving 17 bases between. CDR1 WNHNN and CDR2 SYGVQD come from the germline V gene (reference sequence). CDR3 size: 14 residues. CDR3 region: CASKKGRGGTEAFF. The DNA of the CDR3 is TGCGCCAGCAAGAAAGGCCGGGGGGGGACTGAAGCTTTCTTT.

The table lists this clone with many counts. The chain employs TRBV5-6 and TRBJ1-1, with a tentative D call TRBD1 (6 bases). The CDR3 extends over 13 amino acids. The V end was cut by 3 bases, the J end by 3 bases, with 9 bases between. Germline CDR1 and CDR2: SGHDT and YYEEEE. The CDR3 is CASSSQGYTEAFF. The CDR3 nucleotides are TGTGCCAGCAGCTCTCAGGGGTACACTGAAGCTTTCTTT.

This clone was seen just once. The chain uses TRBV24-1 and TRBJ2-1, with 10 bases that match TRBD2. The V and J ends lost 4 bases and 0 bases, in that order; junction bases with no gene match: 5. CDR1 and CDR2 (germline): KGHDR, SFDVKD. The CDR3 runs to 17 residues. The CDR3 region has the DNA TGTGCCACCAGTGACCCTCTAGCGGGAGCCTCCTACAATGAGCAGTTCTTC. Its translation is CATSDPLAGASYNEQFF.

V gene TRBV4-1 combines with J gene TRBJ1-1, with 7 bases fitting TRBD1. This CDR3 spans 16 amino acids. J was trimmed by 1 base and V by 1 base; bases with no gene match: 6. CDR1 MGHRA and CDR2 YSYEKL come from the germline V gene. The CDR3 DNA follows: TGCGCCAGCAGCCAAGTGGGACAGATTCGGAACACTGAAGCTTTCTTT. Translated, it gives CASSQVGQIRNTEAFF.

This chain connects TRBV19 to TRBJ1-6; D gene unclear. Germline lookup yields CDR1 LNHDA and CDR2 SQIVND (reference sequence). Trimming removed 1 base from V and 9 bases from J, with 10 bases in between. The CDR3 spans 14 residues. The CDR3 DNA is TGTGCCAGTAGTATAGTAGAAAGAAGTTCACCCCTCCACTTT. Amino acids: CASSIVERSSPLHF.

The chain couples TRBV3-1 (or the pseudogene TRBV3-2) to TRBJ1-4; TRBD1 agrees at 7 bases. CDR1 and CDR2 from the germline V gene are LGHDT and YNNKEL (reference sequence). V dropped 0 bases and J dropped 10; count of bases not matched to a gene: 5. The CDR3 loop spans 14 amino acids. The CDR3 loop is CASSQETGRGKLFF. In nucleotides, the CDR3 is TGTGCCAGCAGCCAAGAGACAGGGAGAGGAAAACTGTTTTTT.

The V gene is TRBV6-5, the J gene TRBJ1-1; tentatively, D is TRBD1 (6 bases). From germline, CDR1 is MNHEY and CDR2 SVGAGI. V lost 7 bases to trimming and J lost 4 bases, with 19 bases between them. The CDR3 totals 15 residues. CDR3 residues: CASTAWGGQGTEAFF. Here the CDR3 DNA reads TGTGCCAGCACCGCGTGGGGGGGGCAGGGCACTGAAGCTTTCTTT.

The rearrangement uses TRBV4-1 and TRBJ2-4; D uncertain. The CDR3 is made up of 15 amino acids. The germline V gene has CDR1 MGHRA and CDR2 YSYEKL. V was cut by 0 bases and J by 8 bases, with 14 bases left in between. The CDR3 nucleotides read TGCGCCAGCAGCCAAGAGCGAGACCCCGGGTACATTCAGTACTTC. Translated, it gives CASSQERDPGYIQYF.

J is TRBJ1-2 and V is TRBV29-1; 7 bases line up with TRBD1. Germline CDR1 is SQVTM and CDR2 is ANQGSEA. Trimming at V came to 6 bases and at J to 6 bases, leaving 4 bases not matched to a gene. The CDR3 totals 11 residues. CDR3 DNA sequence: TGCAGCGTCAGGGGGGTCGATGGCTACACCTTC. Amino acids: CSVRGVDGYTF.

The genes are TRBV4-1 and TRBJ2-1; tentative D call: TRBD2 (5 bases). The germline CDR1 and CDR2 sequences are MGHRA and YSYEKL. V lost 1 base, J lost 0 bases, and 7 bases lay in between. The CDR3 spans 15 residues. Here the CDR3 reads CASSQVGSSYNEQFF. DNA of the CDR3: TGCGCCAGCAGCCAAGTGGGGAGCTCCTACAATGAGCAGTTCTTC.

This clone was counted only a few times. The chain is built from TRBV2 and TRBJ1-2; D uncertain. Germline V lookup: CDR1 SNHLY, CDR2 FYNNEI. Trimming shortened V by 8 bases and J by 3 bases, and 10 bases separated the two germline ends. CDR3 length: 12 amino acids. CDR3 sequence: CASLYRDYGYTF. DNA for the CDR3: TGTGCCAGCCTGTACAGAGACTATGGCTACACCTTC.

V usage is TRBV6-5 and J usage is TRBJ1-4, with 10 bases matching TRBD1. Germline-derived CDR1 and CDR2 are MNHEY and SVGAGI. V trimming: 6 bases; J trimming: 5 bases; junction bases outside the gene matches: 3. The CDR3 is made up of 14 amino acids. CDR3 residues: CASRTGGDNEKLFF. In DNA, the CDR3 is TGTGCCAGCAGGACAGGGGGCGACAATGAAAAACTGTTTTTT.

The chain recombines TRBV30 with TRBJ1-1; maybe TRBD1 (5 bases). The CDR3 contains 14 residues. V was pared by 2 bases and J by 4 bases, with 14 bases between. The germline V gene encodes CDR1 GTSNPN and CDR2 SVGIG (reference sequence). CDR3 sequence: CAWSFPPGGTEAFF. The CDR3 DNA sequence: TGTGCCTGGAGTTTTCCCCCCGGGGGCACTGAAGCTTTCTTT.

The chain employs TRBV19 and TRBJ2-1, with 9 bases that match TRBD1. The CDR3 consists of 15 residues. V shed 5 bases and J 8 bases; nucleotides not matched to a gene: 10. From germline, CDR1 is LNHDA and CDR2 SQIVND (reference sequence). CDR3 protein: CASSLNTGGADEQFF. DNA of the CDR3: TGTGCCAGTAGTCTGAACACAGGGGGCGCGGATGAGCAGTTCTTC.

The chain joins TRBV7-9 to TRBJ1-3; D is undetermined. CDR1 SEHNR and CDR2 FQNEAQ come from the germline V gene (reference sequence). V lost 4 bases and J 8 bases, leaving 6 bases between the germline ends. This CDR3 has 11 residues. The CDR3 nucleotides read TGTGCCAGCAGCTGGGAGGACACCATATATTTT. This sequence encodes CASSWEDTIYF.

This clone was observed a handful of times. This chain uses TRBV19 with TRBJ2-7; D remains ambiguous. This CDR3 region has 16 residues. Germline loops: CDR1 LNHDA, CDR2 SQIVND (reference sequence). V lost 0 bases and J 0 bases, leaving 12 bases between the germline ends. The CDR3 region has the DNA TGTGCCAGTAGTATAGATCACTCAACGAGCTCCTACGAGCAGTACTTC. Translating gives CASSIDHSTSSYEQYF.